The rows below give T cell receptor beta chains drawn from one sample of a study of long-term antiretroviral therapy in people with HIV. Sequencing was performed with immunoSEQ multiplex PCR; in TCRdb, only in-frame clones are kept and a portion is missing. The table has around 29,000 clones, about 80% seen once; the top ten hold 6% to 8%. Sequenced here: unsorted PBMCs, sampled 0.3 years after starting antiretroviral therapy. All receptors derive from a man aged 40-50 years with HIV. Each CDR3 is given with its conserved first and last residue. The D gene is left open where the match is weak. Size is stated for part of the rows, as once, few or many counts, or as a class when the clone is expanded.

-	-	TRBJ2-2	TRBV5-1	CASSPLDLTTGELFF	TGCGCCAGCAGCCCTCTCGACCTGACCACCGGGGAGCTGTTTTTT
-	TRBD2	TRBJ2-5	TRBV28	CASRGLGGDQYF	TGTGCCAGCAGAGGATTGGGGGGGGACCAGTACTTC
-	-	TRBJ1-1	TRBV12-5	CASGLEPATEAFF	TGTGCTAGTGGTTTGGAACCGGCCACTGAAGCTTTCTTT
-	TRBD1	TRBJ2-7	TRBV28	CASSIPGQGYEQYF	TGTGCCAGCAGTATCCCGGGACAGGGCTACGAGCAGTACTTC
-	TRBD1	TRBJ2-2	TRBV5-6	CASSLGTGAVTGELFF	TGTGCCAGCAGCCTCGGGACAGGGGCAGTCACCGGGGAGCTGTTTTTT
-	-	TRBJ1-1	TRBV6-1	CASSRSLNTEAFF	TGTGCCAGCAGCCGGTCTTTGAACACTGAAGCTTTCTTT
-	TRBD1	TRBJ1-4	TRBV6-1	CASRGPGQEKLFF	TGTGCCAGCAGGGGGCCGGGACAGGAAAAACTGTTTTTT
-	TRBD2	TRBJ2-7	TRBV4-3	CASSWTSRPYEQYF	TGCGCCAGCAGTTGGACTAGCAGACCCTACGAGCAGTACTTC
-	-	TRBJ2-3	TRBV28	CASSLGGRGDTQYF	TGTGCCAGCAGTTTAGGGGGGCGCGGAGATACGCAGTATTTT
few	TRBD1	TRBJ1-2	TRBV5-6	CASSFGTEDGYTF	TGTGCCAGCAGCTTCGGGACAGAAGATGGCTACACCTTC
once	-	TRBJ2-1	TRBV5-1	CASQQYNEQFF	TGCGCCAGCCAACAGTACAATGAGCAGTTCTTC
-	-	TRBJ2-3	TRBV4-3	CASSQEGPDSTDTQYF	TGCGCCAGCAGCCAAGAGGGTCCGGACAGCACAGATACGCAGTATTTT
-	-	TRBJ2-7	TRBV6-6	CASSYGGAVYEQYF	TGTGCCAGCAGTTACGGGGGGGCGGTCTACGAGCAGTACTTC
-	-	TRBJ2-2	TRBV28	CASSLDIYTGELFF	TGTGCCAGCAGTTTAGACATCTACACCGGGGAGCTGTTTTTT
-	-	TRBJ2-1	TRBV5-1	CASSLGDGGSYNEQFF	TGCGCCAGCAGCTTGGGGGATGGGGGCTCCTACAATGAGCAGTTCTTC
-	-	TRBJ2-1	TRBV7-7	CASSTDRSPYNEQFF	TGTGCCAGCAGCACTGACAGGAGCCCCTACAATGAGCAGTTCTTC
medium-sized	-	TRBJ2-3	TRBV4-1	CASSQDGDTQYF	TGCGCCAGCAGCCAAGATGGCGATACGCAGTATTTT
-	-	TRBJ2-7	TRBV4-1	CASSQDSSPYEQYF	TGCGCCAGCAGCCAAGATTCTAGCCCCTACGAGCAGTACTTC
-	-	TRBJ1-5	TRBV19	CASSNHRDQPQHF	TGTGCCAGTTCCAACCACAGGGATCAGCCCCAGCATTTT
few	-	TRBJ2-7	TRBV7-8	CASSPGYEQYF	TGTGCCAGCAGCCCTGGGTACGAGCAGTACTTC
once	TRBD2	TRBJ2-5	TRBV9	CASSAGLAGGQETQYF	TGTGCCAGCAGCGCGGGACTAGCGGGGGGTCAAGAGACCCAGTACTTC
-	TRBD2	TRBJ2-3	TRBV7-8	CASSLETLLAGGTDTQYF	TGTGCCAGCAGCTTAGAGACCCTACTAGCGGGGGGCACAGATACGCAGTATTTT
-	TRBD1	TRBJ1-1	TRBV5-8	CASSLFGQGGNTEAFF	TGTGCCAGCAGCCTCTTCGGACAGGGGGGGAACACTGAAGCTTTCTTT
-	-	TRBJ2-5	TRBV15	CATSRVARGQETQYF	TGTGCCACCAGCAGAGTAGCCCGGGGCCAAGAGACCCAGTACTTC
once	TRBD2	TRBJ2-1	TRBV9	CASSGGVLAGNEQFF	TGTGCCAGCAGCGGGGGGGTCTTAGCGGGCAATGAGCAGTTCTTC